This T cell receptor (beta chain) was sequenced during a study of T-cell memory formation after mild COVID-19. Across the whole study: TCR clusters showed largely donor specificity.

In TCRdb, the 5' RACE reads were re-called with MiXCR into one record per CDR3 protein. In the table there are 250,000 to 300,000 distinct CDR3 sequences, under 8.5% of which are singletons. This clonotype was seen many times. The CDR3 extends over 15 amino acids. CDR1 and CDR2 from the germline V gene are SGHRS and YFSETQ. V was cut by 1 base and J by 1 base, with 11 bases left in between. The genes are TRBV5-1 and TRBJ2-5; D is uncertain. This sequence was found in a man between 18 and 29 years old who had mild COVID-19 (a few samples of this study predate the infection). Cell type and time point are not known. The source material was PBMCs or a T cell subset sorted from them (not recorded which). DNA for the CDR3: TGCGCCAGCAGCTTGATGTTGGGTGGCCAAGAGACCCAGTACTTC. Protein: CASSLMLGGQETQYF.